Below are 22 T cell receptor beta chains sequenced from a single sample in a study of T-cell reconstitution after alpha-beta-depleted transplantation in children. Preparing the TCRbeta library involved the use of unique molecular identifiers. In TCRdb, the PCR reads were re-called with MiXCR into one record per CDR3 protein. Of 210,000 or so distinct CDR3 sequences in the sample, 9.5% to 13% were seen once. The material was PBMCs, obtained before TCRalphabeta/CD19-depleted stem cell transplant. These receptors all stem from a child younger than two with acute myeloid leukemia, due to receive a stem cell transplant.

This clonotype has a count of ten or more. The chain combines TRBV20-1 with TRBJ1-2; D remains ambiguous. This CDR3 contains 12 residues. CDR1 and CDR2 (germline): DFQATT, SNEGSKA (reference sequence). The V end was cut by 6 bases, the J end by 9 bases, with 17 bases between. Written as DNA, the CDR3 is TGCAGTGCAGAGTCTCAGTTCGGTAGCTACACCTTC. Protein: CSAESQFGSYTF.

The CDR3 nucleotides are TGTGCCACCAGCAGAGACCGGCGGTTGAACACTGAAGCTTTCTTT. Protein: CATSRDRRLNTEAFF. The genes are TRBV15 and TRBJ1-1; D ambiguous. The CDR3 consists of 15 residues. Germline CDR1 reads LNHNV; CDR2 reads YYDKDF (reference sequence). The germline V and J ends were trimmed by 0 bases and 0 bases, with 8 bases remaining between them.

This clonotype has a count of ten or more. V and J are TRBV5-1 and TRBJ1-2, with unresolved D. The CDR3 is 13 residues long. V dropped 6 bases and J dropped 1 base, with 10 bases sitting between them. From germline, CDR1 is SGHRS and CDR2 YFSETQ. The CDR3 DNA follows: TGCGCCAGCAAGGAAGACGTTAACTATGGCTACACCTTC. Translated, it gives CASKEDVNYGYTF.

This clonotype appeared many times. The chain carries TRBV3-1 and TRBJ2-7, with a possible D match to TRBD2 (5 bases). Deletions cut 1 base from V and 1 base from J, with 8 bases between. Per the germline V gene, CDR1 is LGHDT and CDR2 is YNNKEL (reference sequence). The CDR3 is made up of 14 amino acids. CDR3 nucleotide sequence: TGTGCCAGCAGCCAAGTCCAGCGGTCCTACGAGCAGTACTTC. Its protein is CASSQVQRSYEQYF.

The sample holds many counts of this clonotype. The chain is built from TRBV5-1 and TRBJ1-2; the D is unclear. Trimming removed 0 bases from V and 0 bases from J, with 6 bases in between. Germline loops: CDR1 SGHRS, CDR2 YFSETQ. The CDR3 spans 14 residues. CDR3 in amino acids: CASSLGHPNYGYTF. The CDR3 coding sequence is TGCGCCAGCAGCTTGGGCCACCCTAACTATGGCTACACCTTC.

There are many counts of this clonotype. This sequence joins TRBV7-8 and TRBJ2-5; D remains ambiguous. With 6 bases removed from V and 5 bases from J, the gap between germline ends came to 13 bases. CDR3 length: 13 amino acids. CDR1 and CDR2 (germline): SGHVS, FQNEAQ. CDR3 in DNA: TGTGCCAGCAGTGGCAGTGAGATGGAGACCCAGTACTTC. It translates to CASSGSEMETQYF.

This clonotype occurred a few times. This chain connects TRBV4-2 to TRBJ2-1; 11 positions agree with TRBD2. The CDR3 loop spans 17 amino acids. Germline-derived CDR1 and CDR2 are LGHNA and YNFKEQ. Trimming removed 1 base from V and 8 bases from J; junction bases left unmatched: 10. The CDR3 loop reads CASSQGVAGGPMYEQFF. The CDR3, as DNA: TGTGCCAGCAGCCAAGGAGTAGCGGGAGGGCCAATGTATGAGCAGTTCTTC.

The genes are TRBV28 and TRBJ2-5; 9 bases are shared with TRBD1. V was clipped by 4 bases and J by 2 bases; unmatched bases: 8. CDR3 length equals 16 residues. Per germline, CDR1 MDHEN and CDR2 SYDVKM. DNA for the CDR3: TGTGCCAGCAGTTCGGGACAGGGTAGGGGGCAAGAGACCCAGTACTTC. It encodes CASSSGQGRGQETQYF.

Many counts were recorded for this clonotype. The chain couples TRBV6-1 to TRBJ2-7; maybe TRBD2 (6 bases). CDR3 length: 13 residues. Deletions cut 6 bases from V and 7 bases from J, with 16 bases between. Looked up from germline, CDR1 is MNHNS and CDR2 is SASEGT. The CDR3 DNA reads TGTGCCAGCAGAACTACCGGGACTGGGGAGCAGTACTTC. Translating it yields CASRTTGTGEQYF.

V is TRBV7-8 and J is TRBJ2-5; D is undetermined. Germline CDR1 SGHVS, CDR2 FQNEAQ. The CDR3 spans 16 residues. V was cut by 2 bases and J by 1 base, with 14 bases left in between. CDR3: CASSLKAHRPQETQYF. The CDR3 DNA is TGTGCCAGCAGCTTAAAAGCCCACCGACCCCAAGAGACCCAGTACTTC.

This clonotype appeared many times. The V call is TRBV12-3 or TRBV12-4, the J call TRBJ2-1; the D is unclear. The length of the CDR3 is 13 residues. V lost 3 bases and J 3 bases, leaving 6 bases between the germline ends. CDR3 region: CASSFLGYNEQFF. CDR3 bases: TGTGCCAGCAGTTTCTTAGGCTACAATGAGCAGTTCTTC.

Regarding this clonotype: One junction end disagrees with the germline gene, perhaps due to a read error. The rearrangement joins TRBV5-1 to TRBJ1-4, with a tentative D call TRBD1 (5 bases). In germline, CDR1 is SGHRS, CDR2 YFSETQ. The CDR3 is 14 residues long. In DNA, the CDR3 is TGCGCCAGCAACTTGGACTCAGGGAATGAAAAACTGTTTTTT. It specifies CASNLDSGNEKLFF.

This clonotype was seen at least ten times. This CDR3 is CASTPDPGELFF. In DNA form, the CDR3 reads TGTGCCAGCACACCGGACCCCGGGGAGCTGTTTTTT. V is TRBV12-3 or TRBV12-4 and J is TRBJ2-2, with D hard to call. The V end lost 7 bases, the J end lost 6 bases, and 9 bases lay between the germline ends. This CDR3 spans 12 amino acids.

This clonotype was detected ten times or more. The chain has TRBV3-1 and TRBJ1-5, with D possibly TRBD1 on 5 matching bases. V was cut by 0 bases and J by 7 bases, with 7 bases left in between. CDR3 length equals 13 residues. The germline CDR1 and CDR2 sequences are LGHDT and YNNKEL (reference sequence). CDR3 residues: CASSQDRGQPQHF. The CDR3 DNA sequence: TGTGCCAGCAGCCAAGATCGGGGGCAGCCCCAGCATTTT.

CDR3 region: CASTSSGHLNYEQYF. In DNA, the CDR3 is TGTGCCAGCACATCCTCGGGACACCTAAACTACGAGCAGTACTTC. V usage is TRBV6-7 and J usage is TRBJ2-7; D might be TRBD1 (6 bases). TRBV6-7 is marked as an open reading frame, function uncertain. The CDR3 length is 15 residues. The V end lost 7 bases, the J end lost 3 bases, and 19 bases lay between the germline ends.

This clonotype came up many times. The V call is TRBV20-1, the J call TRBJ1-6; tentatively, D is TRBD1 (6 bases). The CDR3 consists of 13 residues. Trimming shortened V by 5 bases and J by 6 bases, and 11 bases separated the two germline ends. Germline-derived CDR1 and CDR2 are DFQATT and SNEGSKA (reference sequence). The CDR3 region has the DNA TGCAGTGCTCGGACAGCTCTTAATTCACCCCTCCACTTT. Its translation: CSARTALNSPLHF.

The sample holds many counts of this clonotype. The V gene is TRBV7-2, the J gene TRBJ2-1; 7 nucleotides align to TRBD1. The V segment lost 4 bases and the J segment 3 bases; nucleotides outside the gene matches: 6. This CDR3 has 15 residues. Germline CDR1 and CDR2: SGHTA and FQGNSA. CDR3 bases: TGTGCCAGCAGCTATTCGGGACAGAACTACAATGAGCAGTTCTTC. It specifies CASSYSGQNYNEQFF.

The rearrangement links TRBV20-1 to TRBJ2-5, with 15 bases aligning to TRBD2. The CDR3 contains 14 residues. V was clipped by 7 bases and J by 4 bases; unmatched bases: 4. Germline V gene sequence: CDR1 DFQATT, CDR2 SNEGSKA (reference sequence). For the CDR3, the DNA is TGCAGTGTTCGGACTAGCGGGAGGGGAGAGACCCAGTACTTC. It is translated as CSVRTSGRGETQYF.

This clonotype occurred many times. The rearrangement joins TRBV20-1 to TRBJ2-2, with 8 positions matching TRBD2. Germline CDR1 reads DFQATT; CDR2 reads SNEGSKA (reference sequence). This CDR3 contains 16 residues. The J segment lost 6 bases and the V segment lost 0 bases, leaving 9 bases of the junction unmatched. The CDR3 spells CSARDLSGRNSGELFF. Here the CDR3 DNA reads TGCAGTGCTAGAGACCTAAGCGGGAGAAATTCCGGGGAGCTGTTTTTT.

This clonotype was observed many times. The chain combines TRBV7-9 with TRBJ1-1; D ambiguous. Trimming removed 4 bases at V and 11 bases at J, with 11 bases between. CDR1 and CDR2 (germline): SEHNR, FQNEAQ (reference sequence). CDR3 length: 11 amino acids. CDR3 in amino acids: CASSSGPGAFF. The DNA for the CDR3 is TGTGCCAGCAGCTCAGGTCCTGGGGCTTTCTTT.

This clonotype appeared many times. This chain links TRBV9 with TRBJ1-1; weak D call: TRBD1 (6 bases). Per germline, CDR1 SGDLS and CDR2 YYNGEE. V gave up 4 bases and J gave up 3 bases, with 16 bases separating them. This CDR3 comprises 15 residues. CDR3 nucleotides: TGTGCCAGCAGCCGGGGGGCAGGGAGTTACACTGAAGCTTTCTTT. This gives the protein CASSRGAGSYTEAFF.

At least ten counts were recorded for this clonotype. The chain recombines TRBV27 with TRBJ2-7; 7 nucleotides line up with TRBD1. This CDR3 region has 14 residues. Trimming cost V 3 bases and J 6 bases; bases outside gene matches: 8. Germline lookup yields CDR1 MNHEY and CDR2 SMNVEV (reference sequence). Here the CDR3 reads CASSFSQTGFEQYF. The CDR3 region has the DNA TGTGCCAGCAGTTTCTCCCAGACAGGGTTCGAGCAGTACTTC.